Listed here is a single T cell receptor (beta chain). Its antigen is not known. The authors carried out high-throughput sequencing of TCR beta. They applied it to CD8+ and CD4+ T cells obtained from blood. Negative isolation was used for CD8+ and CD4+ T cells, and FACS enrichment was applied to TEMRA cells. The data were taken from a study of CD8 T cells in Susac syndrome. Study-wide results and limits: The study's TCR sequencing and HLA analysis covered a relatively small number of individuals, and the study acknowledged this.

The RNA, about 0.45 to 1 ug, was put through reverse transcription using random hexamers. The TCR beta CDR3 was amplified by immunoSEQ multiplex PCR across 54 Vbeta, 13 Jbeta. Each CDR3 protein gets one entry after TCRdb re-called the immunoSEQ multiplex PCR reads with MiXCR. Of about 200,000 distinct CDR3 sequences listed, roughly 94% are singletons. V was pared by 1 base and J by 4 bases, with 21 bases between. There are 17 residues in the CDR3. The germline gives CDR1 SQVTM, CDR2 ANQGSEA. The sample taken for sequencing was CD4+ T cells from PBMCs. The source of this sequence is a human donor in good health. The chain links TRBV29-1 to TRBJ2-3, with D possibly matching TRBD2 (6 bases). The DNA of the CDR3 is TGCAGCGTTGAAGGTAGAGGGTTGGGGGGAACCGCAGATACGCAGTATTTT. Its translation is CSVEGRGLGGTADTQYF.